Following are 6 T cell receptor beta chains from one sample sequenced in a study of blood T cell repertoires in COVID-19. TCRdb's copy holds only in-frame clones and misses some; the assay was immunoSEQ multiplex PCR. In the table there are nearly 250,000 clones, roughly nine tenths of which are singletons. Sequencing was carried out using peripheral blood. The receptors here all came from a woman in her fifties or sixties who had recovered from COVID-19.

This chain connects TRBV6-5 to TRBJ1-2, with D perhaps TRBD1 (5 bases). Germline loops: CDR1 MNHEY, CDR2 SVGAGI. This CDR3 is built from 15 residues. Trimming took 3 bases from V and 3 from J, leaving 14 bases between them. In DNA form, the CDR3 reads TGTGCCAGCAGTTATTCGGCAGGGTTACACTATGGCTACACCTTC. This gives the protein CASSYSAGLHYGYTF.

The gene calls are TRBV27 and TRBJ1-1; 7 positions agree with TRBD1. The V and J ends lost 7 bases and 1 base, in that order; junction bases with no gene match: 6. The CDR3 covers 14 residues. Looked up from germline, CDR1 is MNHEY and CDR2 is SMNVEV (reference sequence). The DNA of the CDR3 is TGTGCCAGCAAGATCGGGACAGCGAACACTGAAGCTTTCTTT. It specifies CASKIGTANTEAFF.

The chain's CDR3 is CASSSPGQGKSGYTF. The CDR3 DNA reads as TGCGCCAGCAGCTCTCCGGGACAGGGGAAATCTGGCTACACCTTC. V gene TRBV5-1 combines with J gene TRBJ1-2; the match to TRBD1 covers 10 bases. Trimming removed 3 bases from V and 7 bases from J; junction bases left unmatched: 9. The CDR3 is 15 amino acids. Germline CDR1 reads SGHRS; CDR2 reads YFSETQ.

This clone was found once. V and J are TRBV28 and TRBJ1-2; 9 bases are a match to TRBD1. CDR1 MDHEN and CDR2 SYDVKM come from the germline V gene. V lost 4 bases and J lost 4; bases outside the gene matches: 10. CDR3 size: 16 residues. This CDR3 reads CASSSPSTGGSYGYTF. The CDR3 DNA reads TGTGCCAGCAGTTCCCCCTCGACAGGGGGTAGCTATGGCTACACCTTC.

The rearrangement joins TRBV18 to TRBJ1-2; TRBD1 matches at 9 bases. Germline CDR1 is KGHSH and CDR2 is LQKENI. The trim removed 3 bases at V and 7 bases at J, leaving 6 bases unmatched. CDR3 length equals 14 residues. CDR3 DNA: TGTGCCAGCTCACCGGGACAGGGCGCGAGTGGCTACACCTTC. Translating gives CASSPGQGASGYTF.

This chain links TRBV10-3 with TRBJ2-2, with 8 bases that match TRBD1. CDR3 length equals 15 residues. Germline lookup yields CDR1 ENHRY and CDR2 SYGVKD. V shed 2 bases and J 5 bases; nucleotides not matched to a gene: 4. DNA of the CDR3: TGTGCCATCAGTGAGGGACAGGGTGGAACCGGGGAGCTGTTTTTT. The encoded protein is CAISEGQGGTGELFF.